This TCR beta chain came from a study of human T cells and chemical hapten exposure. Study details: The sensitizer, 2% DPC, was used on 2 cm by 2 cm of upper inner arm skin.

Germline V gene lookup returns CDR1 MNHNS and CDR2 SASEGT. V gave up 6 bases and J gave up 2 bases; unmatched junction bases: 13. This CDR3 contains 16 residues. Study results and limitations: Alopecia in all donors means immunity may differ from healthy individuals.

Time point indicated: pre-sensitization, week 0. Regarding treatment: therapeutic diphenylcyclopropenone sensitization with weekly scalp DPC. The table lists this clonotype with many counts. Its antigen remains unknown. Each cDNA molecule in the library carried unique molecular identifiers. Study processing details: Counting gave a median of roughly 97,000 TCRs per sample, with values ranging from 23,224 to 690,600. TCRdb re-called the RACE reads through MiXCR, storing one row per CDR3 protein. TCRdb's processing, not the study's, gives the V and J calls here. The table includes 350,000 to 450,000 distinct CDR3 sequences, 4.5% to 6% detected once.

This receptor was identified in a woman aged 45-65 years with alopecia areata. Some clones in this sample may be carry-over from other donors' samples. Sequenced here: whole blood, sampled in connection with sensitization to the hapten diphenylcyclopropenone (DPC). This chain links TRBV6-1 with TRBJ2-7, with 7 bases identical to TRBD1. In DNA form, the CDR3 reads TGTGCCAGCAGGGGCGTCCAGGGGGTTAGCACCTACGAGCAGTACTTC. Amino acids: CASRGVQGVSTYEQYF.